These T cell receptor beta chains were read from a single sample in a study of T cell responses to AZD1222 COVID-19 vaccine. Here immunoSEQ multiplex PCR was the method, and the copy in TCRdb shows in-frame clones only, minus some. The table shows 150,000 to 200,000 clones, with about 92% occurring only once. The sample consisted of peripheral blood, taken 28 days after the second dose of the MenACWY control vaccine. Receptor source: an adult who received the MenACWY meningococcal vaccine as a control. Both conserved end residues are part of each CDR3. The D gene is left open where the match is weak. Size values are once, few and many counts, or a class for expanded clones, and some rows have none.

cdr3_length	v_call	clone_size	j_call	d_call	cdr3_aa	cdr3_nt
16	TRBV7-8	-	TRBJ2-3	TRBD2	CASSKRLAANTDTQYF	TGTGCCAGCAGCAAGAGACTAGCGGCGAACACAGATACGCAGTATTTT
15	TRBV5-1	-	TRBJ2-3	TRBD2	CASNSLAGAVDTQYF	TGCGCCAGCAATTCACTAGCGGGAGCGGTAGATACGCAGTATTTT
15	TRBV28	-	TRBJ2-5	TRBD1	CASSQAGTGAETQYF	TGTGCCAGCAGCCAAGCCGGGACAGGGGCAGAGACCCAGTACTTC
16	TRBV9	once	TRBJ2-1	-	CASSVRPTSPYNEQFF	TGTGCCAGCAGCGTCAGACCGACCTCTCCCTACAATGAGCAGTTCTTC
16	TRBV30	-	TRBJ2-1	TRBD2	CAWSLWTSGSVNEQFF	TGTGCCTGGAGCCTCTGGACTAGCGGGAGCGTCAATGAGCAGTTCTTC
16	TRBV5-6	-	TRBJ2-1	TRBD2	CASSFLAGGPYNEQFF	TGTGCCAGCAGCTTCTTGGCGGGAGGGCCCTACAATGAGCAGTTCTTC
13	TRBV9	-	TRBJ2-1	-	CASSVNVRGEQFF	TGTGCCAGCAGCGTAAATGTTCGGGGGGAGCAGTTCTTC
17	TRBV9	-	TRBJ2-5	TRBD2	CASSVELAGGPGETQYF	TGTGCCAGCAGCGTAGAACTAGCGGGAGGGCCGGGAGAGACCCAGTACTTC
14	TRBV11-3	once	TRBJ1-1	-	CASSSGPLNTEAFF	TGTGCCAGCAGCTCGGGCCCTCTGAACACTGAAGCTTTCTTT
12	TRBV7-2	-	TRBJ2-7	-	CASSLAPNEQYF	TGTGCCAGCAGCTTAGCACCTAACGAGCAGTACTTC
15	TRBV9	once	TRBJ2-2	-	CASSSSGTSTGELFF	TGTGCCAGCAGCTCATCAGGGACCTCCACCGGGGAGCTGTTTTTT
15	TRBV12-2	-	TRBJ2-2	-	CASRLAETNTGELFF	TGTGCAAGTCGCTTAGCGGAGACAAATACCGGGGAGCTGTTTTTT
14	TRBV7-2	-	TRBJ1-1	-	CASSLLSGNTEAFF	TGTGCCAGCAGCTTATTATCAGGGAACACTGAAGCTTTCTTT
15	TRBV15	few	TRBJ1-1	-	CATSRVRAMNTEAFF	TGTGCCACCAGCAGAGTGAGGGCAATGAACACTGAAGCTTTCTTT
15	TRBV7-2	-	TRBJ1-5	-	CASRPSGNHYQPQHF	TGTGCCAGCAGACCCTCCGGGAACCACTATCAGCCCCAGCATTTT
16	TRBV7-9	-	TRBJ2-4	-	CASSLDVHIAKNIQYF	TGTGCCAGCAGCTTAGATGTCCACATAGCCAAAAACATTCAGTACTTC
14	TRBV2	-	TRBJ1-2	-	CASSEARGNYGYTF	TGTGCCAGCAGTGAAGCGCGAGGTAACTATGGCTACACCTTC
13	TRBV7-2	-	TRBJ2-2	TRBD2	CASTPSGTRELFF	TGTGCCAGCACCCCTAGCGGAACCCGGGAGCTGTTTTTT
12	TRBV9	-	TRBJ2-3	-	CASSAEGDTQYF	TGTGCCAGCAGCGCGGAAGGAGATACGCAGTATTTT
15	TRBV19	-	TRBJ1-4	TRBD1	CASSPRSGGNEKLFF	TGTGCCAGTAGTCCGCGGTCAGGGGGGAATGAAAAACTGTTTTTT
18	TRBV30	-	TRBJ1-6	TRBD1	CAWSDRGQRSSYNSPLHF	TGTGCCTGGTCTGACAGGGGGCAGCGCAGCTCCTATAATTCACCCCTCCACTTT
14	TRBV3-1/TRBV3-2	-	TRBJ1-2	-	CASSATRESYGYTF	TGTGCCAGCAGCGCCACGAGGGAATCCTATGGCTACACCTTC
15	TRBV19	-	TRBJ1-5	-	CASSRAGMGNQPQHF	TGTGCCAGTAGTAGGGCAGGGATGGGCAATCAGCCCCAGCATTTT
15	TRBV5-1	-	TRBJ1-2	-	CASSLGTEPNYGYTF	TGCGCCAGCAGCTTGGGGACAGAACCTAACTATGGCTACACCTTC
15	TRBV28	-	TRBJ2-2	-	CASSLGNWDTGELFF	TGTGCCAGCAGTTTAGGAAATTGGGACACCGGGGAGCTGTTTTTT
15	TRBV2	-	TRBJ2-1	-	CASSRAGIIYNEQFF	TGTGCCAGCAGCCGGGCGGGGATAATCTACAATGAGCAGTTCTTC
14	TRBV3-1/TRBV3-2	-	TRBJ1-1	-	CASSPRRRGSEAFF	TGTGCCAGCAGCCCAAGGAGACGGGGGAGTGAAGCTTTCTTT
16	TRBV4-3	-	TRBJ2-7	TRBD2	CASSQDKAGGPYEQYF	TGCGCCAGCAGCCAAGATAAGGCGGGAGGACCCTACGAGCAGTACTTC
12	TRBV12-5	-	TRBJ2-1	-	CASSGEGYEQFF	TGTGCTAGTTCCGGCGAAGGCTATGAGCAGTTCTTC
16	TRBV27	once	TRBJ2-3	TRBD2	CASIALLAGDTDTQYF	TGTGCCAGCATTGCCCTACTAGCGGGAGACACAGATACGCAGTATTTT
13	TRBV7-8	-	TRBJ1-5	-	CASSLAEAQPQHF	TGTGCCAGCAGCTTAGCAGAAGCCCAGCCCCAGCATTTT
14	TRBV4-3	-	TRBJ1-4	-	CASSQQDLGAKLFF	TGCGCCAGCAGCCAACAGGATTTAGGGGCAAAACTGTTTTTT
13	TRBV18	-	TRBJ2-7	-	CASSREGTYEQYF	TGTGCCAGCAGTCGTGAGGGGACCTACGAGCAGTACTTC
15	TRBV7-2	-	TRBJ1-2	TRBD1	CASSQQGGGLYGYTF	TGTGCCAGCAGCCAACAGGGGGGTGGCCTTTATGGCTACACCTTC
13	TRBV9	-	TRBJ2-3	-	CASSVAFTDTQYF	TGTGCCAGCAGCGTAGCCTTCACAGATACGCAGTATTTT
14	TRBV6-5	-	TRBJ2-1	-	CASSYGGGLGEQFF	TGTGCCAGCAGTTACGGAGGGGGCTTGGGTGAGCAGTTCTTC
15	TRBV19	-	TRBJ1-2	-	CASSIARRGLSGYTF	TGTGCCAGTAGTATAGCTCGGAGGGGATTGAGTGGCTACACCTTC
13	TRBV19	-	TRBJ1-4	TRBD1	CASRQGANEKLFF	TGTGCCAGTCGACAGGGGGCTAATGAAAAACTGTTTTTT
12	TRBV29-1	once	TRBJ2-1	-	CSVEQGVGEQFF	TGCAGCGTTGAACAGGGAGTAGGTGAGCAGTTCTTC
11	TRBV2	-	TRBJ1-2	-	CASSESFGYTF	TGTGCCAGCAGTGAATCCTTTGGCTACACCTTC
16	TRBV5-6	-	TRBJ2-2	TRBD1	CASSFGTGANTGELFF	TGTGCCAGCAGCTTTGGGACAGGGGCGAACACCGGGGAGCTGTTTTTT
13	TRBV19	-	TRBJ1-5	-	CASSRGVSQPQHF	TGTGCCAGTAGTCGAGGTGTGAGTCAGCCCCAGCATTTT
16	TRBV6-5	-	TRBJ1-2	TRBD1	CASSYGQGGDSGGYTF	TGTGCCAGCAGTTACGGACAGGGTGGGGATTCGGGTGGCTACACCTTC
15	TRBV29-1	-	TRBJ1-2	TRBD1	CSVGRGDRADYGYTF	TGCAGCGTTGGCCGCGGGGACAGGGCTGACTATGGCTACACCTTC
12	TRBV24-1	-	TRBJ1-5	-	CATSDWQGGEHF	TGTGCCACCAGTGATTGGCAGGGCGGGGAGCATTTT
15	TRBV2	-	TRBJ2-2	-	CASRRGVGNTGELFF	TGTGCCAGCAGGAGGGGGGTTGGGAACACCGGGGAGCTGTTTTTT
15	TRBV5-6	-	TRBJ1-2	-	CASSFNSWINYGYTF	TGTGCCAGCAGCTTTAACAGCTGGATAAACTATGGCTACACCTTC
14	TRBV4-2	-	TRBJ2-3	TRBD1	CASSQGTGRIRQYF	TGTGCCAGCAGCCAAGGGACAGGGAGAATTAGGCAGTATTTT
15	TRBV7-2	-	TRBJ2-1	TRBD2	CASSFGLAGVYEQFF	TGTGCCAGCAGCTTTGGACTAGCGGGAGTCTATGAGCAGTTCTTC
14	TRBV27	-	TRBJ2-1	-	CASSYLGSYNEQFF	TGTGCCAGCAGTTACCTGGGCTCCTACAATGAGCAGTTCTTC
16	TRBV7-6	-	TRBJ1-2	-	CASSPTTGVPNYGYTF	TGTGCCAGCAGCCCCACGACAGGCGTCCCTAACTATGGCTACACCTTC
14	TRBV4-3	-	TRBJ2-2	TRBD2	CASSPAGGTGELFF	TGCGCCAGCAGCCCAGCGGGGGGCACCGGGGAGCTGTTTTTT
16	TRBV28	-	TRBJ1-5	-	CASRAGVNFGNQPQHF	TGTGCCAGCAGAGCGGGGGTCAACTTCGGCAATCAGCCCCAGCATTTT
14	TRBV18	-	TRBJ2-3	-	CASSPGFAADTQYF	TGTGCCAGCTCACCGGGATTTGCGGCAGATACGCAGTATTTT
15	TRBV7-8	few	TRBJ1-2	-	CASSLAHGLGYGYTF	TGTGCCAGCAGCTTAGCCCACGGCCTGGGGTATGGCTACACCTTC
15	TRBV7-8	-	TRBJ2-7	-	CASSLYTSDSDEQYF	TGTGCCAGCAGCTTATATACGTCTGACTCGGACGAGCAGTACTTC
14	TRBV29-1	-	TRBJ1-5	TRBD1	CSATTGGGNQPQHF	TGCAGCGCTACCACAGGGGGCGGCAATCAGCCCCAGCATTTT
13	TRBV6-1	-	TRBJ1-5	-	CASSEVSFQPQHF	TGTGCCAGCAGTGAAGTCTCGTTTCAGCCCCAGCATTTT
13	TRBV9	-	TRBJ1-2	-	CASSVEFNYGYTF	TGTGCCAGCAGCGTAGAATTTAACTATGGCTACACCTTC
15	TRBV19	-	TRBJ2-7	-	CASSIQAGGRYEQYF	TGTGCCAGTAGTATACAGGCCGGGGGGCGGTACGAGCAGTACTTC